The source of this TCR beta chain is a study of blood T cell repertoires in COVID-19. Study-wide context: From T cells, B-cell-depleted T cells, or PBMCs came the material, which was cDNA or gDNA.

This table comes from immunoSEQ multiplex PCR, and its TCRdb copy is limited to in-frame clones, with some not included. Altogether around 57,000 clones are present, about 90% being singletons, with the ten largest covering roughly a fifth. The CDR3 runs 14 residues. The germline V gene encodes CDR1 WSHSY and CDR2 SAAADI. Trimming shortened V by 4 bases and J by 6 bases, and 15 bases separated the two germline ends. One Seattle source followed patients from active infection through their disease course. Sequencing input: peripheral blood. J is TRBJ1-2 and V is TRBV10-2, with a possible D match to TRBD1 (6 bases). The receptor's source is a woman older than 75 with COVID-19, enrolled during active disease. The CDR3 region has the DNA TGCGCCAGCAGTGTCGCAGGGGTTGGGAATGGCTACACCTTC. This translates into CASSVAGVGNGYTF.